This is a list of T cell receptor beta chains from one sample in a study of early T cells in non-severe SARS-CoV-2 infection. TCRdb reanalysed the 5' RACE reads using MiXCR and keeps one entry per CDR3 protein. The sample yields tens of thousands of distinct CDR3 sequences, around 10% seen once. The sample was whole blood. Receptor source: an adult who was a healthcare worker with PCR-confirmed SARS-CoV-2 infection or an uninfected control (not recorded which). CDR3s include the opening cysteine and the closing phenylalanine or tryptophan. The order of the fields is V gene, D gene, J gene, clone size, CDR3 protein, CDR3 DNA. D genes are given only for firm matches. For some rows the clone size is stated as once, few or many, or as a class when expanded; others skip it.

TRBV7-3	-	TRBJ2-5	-	CASSLTGGPETQYF	TGTGCCAGCAGCTTAACGGGGGGGCCAGAGACCCAGTACTTC
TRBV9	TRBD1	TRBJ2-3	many	CASSTGTGLTDTQYF	TGTGCCAGCAGCACAGGGACAGGCCTCACAGATACGCAGTATTTT
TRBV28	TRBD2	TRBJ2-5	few	CASSFGTSAETQYF	TGTGCCAGCAGTTTCGGGACTAGCGCTGAGACCCAGTACTTC
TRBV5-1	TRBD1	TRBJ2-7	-	CASSSSGQGAYEQYF	TGCGCCAGCAGCTCCTCCGGACAGGGGGCGTACGAGCAGTACTTC
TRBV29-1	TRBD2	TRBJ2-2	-	CSARRGSGGAGGELFF	TGCAGCGCCCGCCGGGGTAGCGGGGGGGCCGGCGGGGAGCTGTTTTTT
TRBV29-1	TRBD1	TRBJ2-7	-	CSVVPSSGQGVYEQYF	TGCAGCGTTGTTCCTTCCTCCGGACAGGGGGTCTACGAGCAGTACTTC
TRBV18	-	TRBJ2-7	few	CASSKNRESGNEQYF	TGTGCCAGCTCAAAGAACAGGGAATCTGGGAACGAGCAGTACTTC
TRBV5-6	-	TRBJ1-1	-	CASSLPGGVPPTEAFF	TGTGCCAGCAGCTTGCCCGGGGGAGTGCCCCCCACTGAAGCTTTCTTT
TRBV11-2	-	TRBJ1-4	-	CASSLEGRINEKLFF	TGTGCCAGCAGCTTAGAGGGCAGGATTAATGAAAAACTGTTTTTT
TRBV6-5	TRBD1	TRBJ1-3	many	CASRTNAGTAGNTIYF	TGTGCCAGCAGAACCAACGCCGGGACAGCTGGAAACACCATATATTTT
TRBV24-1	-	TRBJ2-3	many	CATSYVDTQYF	TGTGCCACCAGCTACGTGGATACGCAGTATTTT
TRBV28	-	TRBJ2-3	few	CASSLNTPSTDTQYF	TGTGCCAGCAGTTTAAATACCCCTTCGACAGATACGCAGTATTTT
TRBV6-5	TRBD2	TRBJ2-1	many	CASSFPGGANEQFF	TGTGCCAGCAGCTTCCCGGGAGGGGCGAATGAGCAGTTCTTC
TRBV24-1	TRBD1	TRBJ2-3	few	CATSSSGTGGTDTQYF	TGTGCCACCAGTAGCTCCGGGACAGGGGGCACAGATACGCAGTATTTT
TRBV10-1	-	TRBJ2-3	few	CASSISTDTQYF	TGCGCCAGCAGCATTAGCACAGATACGCAGTATTTT
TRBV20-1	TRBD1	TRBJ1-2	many	CSARRDRGHGYTF	TGCAGTGCTAGACGGGACAGGGGGCATGGCTACACCTTC
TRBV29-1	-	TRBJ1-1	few	CSVDGQGEAEAFF	TGCAGCGTTGATGGCCAGGGAGAGGCTGAAGCTTTCTTT